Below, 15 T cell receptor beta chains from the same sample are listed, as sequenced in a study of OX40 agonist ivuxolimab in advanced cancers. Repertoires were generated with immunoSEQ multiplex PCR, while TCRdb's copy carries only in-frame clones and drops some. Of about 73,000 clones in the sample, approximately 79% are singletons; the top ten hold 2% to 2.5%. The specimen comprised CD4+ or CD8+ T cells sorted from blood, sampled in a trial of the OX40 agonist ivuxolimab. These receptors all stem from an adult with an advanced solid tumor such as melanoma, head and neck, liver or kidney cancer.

The CDR3 region has the DNA TGTGCCAGCTCACCGGCTCAGAAGTCCTACAATGAGCAGTTCTTC. It codes for CASSPAQKSYNEQFF. The rearrangement links TRBV18 to TRBJ2-1; no reliable D call. CDR1 is KGHSH and CDR2 is LQKENI in the germline V gene. The CDR3 consists of 15 residues. V lost 3 bases and J 1 base, leaving 10 bases between the germline ends.

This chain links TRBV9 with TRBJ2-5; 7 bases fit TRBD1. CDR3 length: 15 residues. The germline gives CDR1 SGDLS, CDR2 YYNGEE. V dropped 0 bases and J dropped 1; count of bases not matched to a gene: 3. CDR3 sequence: CASSVAGGPQETQYF. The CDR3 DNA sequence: TGTGCCAGCAGCGTAGCAGGGGGACCCCAAGAGACCCAGTACTTC.

CDR3 protein: CASSFIGGTEAFF. CDR3 coding DNA: TGTGCCAGCAGCTTCATTGGAGGGACTGAAGCTTTCTTT. The V gene is TRBV11-3, the J gene TRBJ1-1; D not certain. The germline V gene encodes CDR1 SGHNT and CDR2 YENEEA. The V and J ends lost 3 bases and 5 bases respectively, with 10 bases between them. The CDR3 length is 13 residues.

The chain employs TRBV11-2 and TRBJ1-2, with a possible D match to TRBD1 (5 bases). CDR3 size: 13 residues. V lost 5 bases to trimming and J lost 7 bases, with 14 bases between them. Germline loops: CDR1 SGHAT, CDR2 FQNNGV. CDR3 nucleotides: TGTGCCAGCAGCCTCGGACAAGGGGTTGGCTACACCTTC. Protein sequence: CASSLGQGVGYTF. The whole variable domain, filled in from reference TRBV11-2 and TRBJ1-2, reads EAGVAQSPRYKIIEKRQSVAFWCNPISGHATLYWYQQILGQGPKLLIQFQNNGVVDDSQLPKDRFSAERLKGVDSTLKIQPAKLEDSAVYLCASSLGQGVGYTFGSGTRLTVV.

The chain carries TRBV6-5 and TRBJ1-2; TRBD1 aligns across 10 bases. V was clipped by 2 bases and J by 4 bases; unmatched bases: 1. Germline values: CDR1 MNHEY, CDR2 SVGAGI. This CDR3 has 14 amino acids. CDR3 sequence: CASSYRDRGYGYTF. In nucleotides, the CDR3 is TGTGCCAGCAGTTACCGGGACAGGGGCTATGGCTACACCTTC.

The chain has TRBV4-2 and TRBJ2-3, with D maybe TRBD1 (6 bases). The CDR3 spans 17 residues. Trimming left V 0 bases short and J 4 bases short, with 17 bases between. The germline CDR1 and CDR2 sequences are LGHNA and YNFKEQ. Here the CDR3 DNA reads TGTGCCAGCAGCCAAGAACGCGCACAGGGTGGTGCAGATACGCAGTATTTT. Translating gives CASSQERAQGGADTQYF.

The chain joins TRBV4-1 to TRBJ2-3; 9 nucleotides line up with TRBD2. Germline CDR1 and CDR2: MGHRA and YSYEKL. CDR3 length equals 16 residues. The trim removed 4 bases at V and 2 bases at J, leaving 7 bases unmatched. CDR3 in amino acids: CASSLIAGAYTDTQYF. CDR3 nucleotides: TGCGCCAGCAGCCTGATAGCGGGGGCTTACACAGATACGCAGTATTTT.

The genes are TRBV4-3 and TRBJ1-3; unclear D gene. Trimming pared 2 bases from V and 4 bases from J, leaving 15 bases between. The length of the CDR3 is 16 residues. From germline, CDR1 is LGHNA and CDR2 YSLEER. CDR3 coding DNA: TGCGCCAGCAGCCAAAGTCTGGGTTTACTCGGAAACACCATATATTTT. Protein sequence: CASSQSLGLLGNTIYF.

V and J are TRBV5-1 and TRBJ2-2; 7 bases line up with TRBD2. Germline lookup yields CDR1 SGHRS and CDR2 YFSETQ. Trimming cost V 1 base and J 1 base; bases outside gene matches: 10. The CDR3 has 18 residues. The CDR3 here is CASSLRRVTSVNTGELFF. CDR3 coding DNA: TGCGCCAGCAGCTTGCGGCGGGTTACTAGCGTGAACACCGGGGAGCTGTTTTTT.

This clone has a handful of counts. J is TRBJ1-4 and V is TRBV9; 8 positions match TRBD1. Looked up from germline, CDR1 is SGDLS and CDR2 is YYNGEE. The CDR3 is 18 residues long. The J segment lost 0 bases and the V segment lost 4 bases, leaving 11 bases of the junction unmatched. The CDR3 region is CASSPRPGTGATNEKLFF. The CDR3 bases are TGTGCCAGCAGCCCACGTCCCGGGACAGGTGCAACTAATGAAAAACTGTTTTTT.

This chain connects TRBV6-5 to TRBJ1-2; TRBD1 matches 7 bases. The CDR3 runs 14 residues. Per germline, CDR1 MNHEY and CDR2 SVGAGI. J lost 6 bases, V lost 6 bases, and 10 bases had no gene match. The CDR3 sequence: CASRTLTGVHGYTF. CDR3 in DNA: TGTGCCAGCAGAACCTTAACAGGGGTTCATGGCTACACCTTC.

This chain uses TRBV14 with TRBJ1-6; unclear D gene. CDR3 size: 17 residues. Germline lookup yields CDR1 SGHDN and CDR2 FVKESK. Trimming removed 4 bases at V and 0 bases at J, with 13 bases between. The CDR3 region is CASSRLTWDSYNSPLHF. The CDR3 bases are TGTGCCAGCAGCCGATTAACCTGGGACTCCTATAATTCACCCCTCCACTTT.

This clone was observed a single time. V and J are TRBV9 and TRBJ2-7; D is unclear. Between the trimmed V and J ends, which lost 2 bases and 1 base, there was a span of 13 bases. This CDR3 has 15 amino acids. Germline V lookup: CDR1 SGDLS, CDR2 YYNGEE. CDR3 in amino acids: CASSVGPQASYEQYF. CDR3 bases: TGTGCCAGCAGCGTCGGTCCTCAGGCGTCCTACGAGCAGTACTTC.

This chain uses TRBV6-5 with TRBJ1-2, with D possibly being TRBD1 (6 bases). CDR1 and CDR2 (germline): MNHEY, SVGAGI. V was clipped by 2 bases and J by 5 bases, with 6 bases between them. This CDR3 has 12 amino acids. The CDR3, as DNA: TGTGCCAGCAGTTACCAGGGGTATGGCTACACCTTC. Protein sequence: CASSYQGYGYTF.

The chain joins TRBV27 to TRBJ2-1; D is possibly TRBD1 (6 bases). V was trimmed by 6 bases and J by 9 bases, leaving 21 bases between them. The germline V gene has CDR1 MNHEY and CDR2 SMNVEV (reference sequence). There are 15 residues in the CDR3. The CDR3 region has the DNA TGTGCCAGCAGCCTCCAGGGAAGGGACACAGGTGAGCAGTTCTTC. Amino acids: CASSLQGRDTGEQFF.